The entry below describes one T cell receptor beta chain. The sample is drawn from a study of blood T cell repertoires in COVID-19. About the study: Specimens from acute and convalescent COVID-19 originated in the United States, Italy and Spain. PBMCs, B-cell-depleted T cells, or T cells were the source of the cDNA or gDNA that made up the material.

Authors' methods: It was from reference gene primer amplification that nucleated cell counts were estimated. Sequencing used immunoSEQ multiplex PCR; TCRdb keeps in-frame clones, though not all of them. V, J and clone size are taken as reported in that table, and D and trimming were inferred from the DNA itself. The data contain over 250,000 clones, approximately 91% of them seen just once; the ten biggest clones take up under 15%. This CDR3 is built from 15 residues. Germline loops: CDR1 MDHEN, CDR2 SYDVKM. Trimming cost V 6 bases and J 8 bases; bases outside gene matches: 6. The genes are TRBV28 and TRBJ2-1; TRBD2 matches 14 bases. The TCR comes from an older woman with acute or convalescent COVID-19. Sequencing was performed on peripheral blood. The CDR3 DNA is TGTGCCAGCAGGCGGACTAGCGGGAGGTCGGATGAGCAGTTCTTC. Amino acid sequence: CASRRTSGRSDEQFF.